This T cell receptor beta chain comes out of a study of monozygotic twins with inflammatory bowel disease. Study results and caveats: Clonotype sharing was lower in IBD patients than healthy twins, most markedly with disease activity.

Points on this clonotype: The antigen remains undetermined.

The V gene's germline CDR1 is SGDLS and CDR2 YYNGEE. The length of the CDR3 is 14 residues. The UMIs contained a 6-nucleotide sample barcode. They were added by template switching during cDNA synthesis. Following a re-call of the 5' RACE reads, TCRdb has one entry per CDR3 protein and lacks DNA. The sample data list some 150,000 distinct CDR3 sequences. The sequence derives from a human donor with ulcerative colitis or Crohn's disease, or a healthy co-twin of an affected twin (not recorded which). This rearrangement joins TRBV9 to TRBJ1-2. The source material was blood. The CDR3 region is CASSERTANYGYTF. The whole variable domain, remainder taken from reference TRBV9 and TRBJ1-2, is DSGVTQTPKHLITATGQRVTLRCSPRSGDLSVYWYQQSLDQGLQFLIQYYNGEERAKGNILERFSAQQFPDLHSELNLSSLELGDSALYFCASSERTANYGYTFGSGTRLTVV.